This TCR beta chain appears in the sequencing data of a study of OX40 agonist ivuxolimab in advanced cancers. Study as a whole: Administration of intravenous ivuxolimab to patients occurred every 2 weeks at 0.01 to 10 mg/kg. The dose-escalation cohort was approximately 84% male, with a mean age of approximately 61 years, ranging roughly 20 to 90.

The assay was immunoSEQ multiplex PCR, and TCRdb's table has in-frame clones only and misses some. The profile shows more than 40,000 clones, around 84% of them singletons. Study findings and constraints: There was clonal expansion of CD4+ and CD8+ blood T cells by week 6 at 0.1 to 3.0 mg/kg.

Exclusion of a patient followed from autoimmune disease history or systemic immunosuppression. Germline V lookup: CDR1 SGHDT, CDR2 YYEEEE. Trimming removed 0 bases from V and 3 bases from J, with 6 bases in between. The CDR3 contains 14 residues. As to this clone: Its antigen is still unknown.

The specimen was CD4+ or CD8+ T cells sorted from blood, collected in a trial of the OX40 agonist ivuxolimab. The TCR originated in an adult with an advanced solid tumor such as melanoma, head and neck, liver or kidney cancer. The chain links TRBV5-6 to TRBJ2-2, with D unclear. The CDR3: CASSLGLYTGELFF. For the CDR3, the DNA is TGTGCCAGCAGCTTGGGTTTATACACCGGGGAGCTGTTTTTT.